One sample yielded the 18 T cell receptor beta chains listed below, sequenced in a study of blood T cell repertoires in COVID-19. Sequenced by immunoSEQ multiplex PCR; TCRdb stores in-frame clones only, minus some. This table holds hundreds of thousands of clones, around 89% found once. The specimen was peripheral blood. These receptors were obtained from a woman aged 30 to 39 with acute or convalescent COVID-19.

The rearrangement uses TRBV24-1 and TRBJ2-1; possibly TRBD1 for D (5 bases). V was shortened by 3 bases and J by 9 bases, with 14 bases between the two germline ends. Germline V gene sequence: CDR1 KGHDR, CDR2 SFDVKD. This CDR3 has 14 amino acids. CDR3 coding DNA: TGTGCCACCAGTGATACCTCGGCAGGGCTTGAGCAGTTCTTC. Translation gives CATSDTSAGLEQFF.

The chain couples TRBV20-1 to TRBJ2-5; D uncertain. The CDR3 has 12 residues. Trimming cost V 3 bases and J 2 bases, with 7 bases left between them. Looked up from germline, CDR1 is DFQATT and CDR2 is SNEGSKA (reference sequence). DNA of the CDR3: TGCAGTGCTAGTCTCTATCAAGAGACCCAGTACTTC. Protein: CSASLYQETQYF.

This chain connects TRBV2 to TRBJ2-7, with D unclear. CDR1 is SNHLY, CDR2 FYNNEI, per germline. V lost 5 bases and J lost 0, with 5 bases in between. This CDR3 region has 12 residues. This CDR3 is CASSSSSYEQYF. For the CDR3, the DNA is TGTGCCAGCAGTTCGAGCTCCTACGAGCAGTACTTC.

The chain employs TRBV12-5 and TRBJ2-3, with a possible D match to TRBD1 (6 bases). CDR1 and CDR2 from the germline V gene are LGHNT and FRNRAP. There are 14 residues in the CDR3. V was clipped by 4 bases and J by 6 bases, with 14 bases between them. The CDR3 region is CASGSGLRGDTQYF. In nucleotides, the CDR3 is TGTGCTAGTGGTTCCGGACTGAGGGGGGATACGCAGTATTTT.

This clone was detected once. The chain combines TRBV5-8 with TRBJ1-1; the match to TRBD1 covers 10 bases. With V trimmed by 0 bases and J by 5 bases, 4 bases remained unmatched. The CDR3 has 15 residues. Germline CDR1 SGHTS, CDR2 YDEGEE. This chain's CDR3 is CASSLGQGARTEAFF. In nucleotides, the CDR3 is TGTGCCAGCAGCTTGGGACAGGGGGCAAGGACTGAAGCTTTCTTT.

The chain carries TRBV21-1 and TRBJ2-5; no check of the table's D call, TRBD2, against the DNA was made. TRBV21-1 is termed a pseudogene. The CDR3 consists of 21 residues. The CDR3 here is CASSKMGLTTSGHLQLETQYF. CDR3 coding DNA: TGTGCCAGCAGCAAAATGGGATTGACGACTAGCGGCCACCTCCAATTGGAGACCCAGTACTTC.

This clone was picked up a small number of times. The chain combines TRBV6-1 with TRBJ1-5; possibly TRBD1 for D (5 bases). Germline V CDR1 and CDR2: MNHNS, SASEGT. With 3 bases removed from V and 7 bases from J, the gap between germline ends came to 13 bases. There are 14 residues in the CDR3. In DNA, the CDR3 is TGTGCCAGCAGTGAGTTACAGCGGGGGCAGCCCCAGCATTTT. Translating gives CASSELQRGQPQHF.

This chain uses TRBV3-1 (or the pseudogene TRBV3-2) with TRBJ1-3; D possibly corresponds to TRBD1 (6 bases). The germline V gene has CDR1 LGHDT and CDR2 YNNKEL (reference sequence). CDR3 length equals 12 residues. V lost 8 bases and J lost 2, with 7 bases in between. The CDR3: CASGTTGNTIYF. The CDR3 DNA sequence: TGTGCCAGCGGGACAACTGGAAACACCATATATTTT.

Only a few counts were recorded for this clone. This chain uses TRBV6-5 with TRBJ2-7, with 7 positions matching TRBD1. Trimming took 6 bases from V and 0 from J; bases not matched to a gene: 5. The CDR3 contains 14 residues. The germline V gene has CDR1 MNHEY and CDR2 SVGAGI. The chain's CDR3 is CASRTNRGSYEQYF. The CDR3 coding sequence is TGTGCCAGCAGAACAAACAGGGGCTCCTACGAGCAGTACTTC.

V usage is TRBV7-9 and J usage is TRBJ2-1; D is perhaps TRBD2 (6 bases). Looked up from germline, CDR1 is SEHNR and CDR2 is FQNEAQ (reference sequence). This CDR3 comprises 14 residues. V was pared by 2 bases and J by 7 bases, with 12 bases between. The CDR3 is CASSLIGEANEQFF. As DNA, the CDR3 is TGTGCCAGCAGCTTAATTGGGGAGGCGAATGAGCAGTTCTTC.

V gene TRBV7-2 combines with J gene TRBJ1-2; the D gene is possibly TRBD1 (6 bases). The V end lost 8 bases, the J end lost 7 bases, and 17 bases lay between the germline ends. The CDR3 has 13 residues. The germline V gene has CDR1 SGHTA and CDR2 FQGNSA. The CDR3: CASEVRGRGGYTF. CDR3 sequence (DNA): TGTGCCAGCGAAGTCAGGGGCCGGGGTGGCTACACCTTC.

The rearrangement links TRBV5-4 to TRBJ2-3; maybe TRBD2 (5 bases). Trimming left V 4 bases short and J 0 bases short, with 12 bases between. Looked up from germline, CDR1 is SGHNT and CDR2 is YYREEE (reference sequence). The CDR3 totals 15 residues. In nucleotides, the CDR3 is TGTGCCAGCAGCCCGACGGGAACTAGCACAGATACGCAGTATTTT. It encodes CASSPTGTSTDTQYF.

Of note for this clone: A junction end diverges from the germline sequence, so it may reflect a read error. The rearrangement uses TRBV15 and TRBJ2-5; D is possibly TRBD2 (6 bases). The germline V gene encodes CDR1 LNHNV and CDR2 YYDKDF (reference sequence). CDR3 size: 15 residues. In nucleotides, the CDR3 is TGTGCCACCAGGAGAGGGATGCGGGGCGGAGAGACCCAGTACTTC. It encodes CATRRGMRGGETQYF.

The gene calls are TRBV5-3 and TRBJ2-1; the D gene is possibly TRBD2 (6 bases). TRBV5-3 is an open reading frame, and its role is uncertain. This CDR3 region has 15 residues. The V and J ends lost 6 bases and 0 bases respectively, with 13 bases between them. The CDR3 DNA is TGTGCCAGAACCCCCCTGGGGGGCTCCTACAATGAGCAGTTCTTC. This codes for CARTPLGGSYNEQFF.

The chain combines TRBV5-6 with TRBJ1-1; a possible D gene is TRBD1 (5 bases). The CDR3 loop spans 13 amino acids. Trimming cost V 0 bases and J 9 bases, with 12 bases left between them. Germline-derived CDR1 and CDR2 are SGHDT and YYEEEE. The CDR3 nucleotides read TGTGCCAGCAGCTTGGACCGACAGCTTAAAGCTTTCTTT. The encoded protein is CASSLDRQLKAFF.

The chain uses TRBV28 and TRBJ1-4; TRBD1 aligns across 8 bases. V was pared by 2 bases and J by 6 bases, with 5 bases of the junction left unmatched. Germline loops: CDR1 MDHEN, CDR2 SYDVKM. This CDR3 spans 15 amino acids. The CDR3 coding sequence is TGTGCCAGCAGTTTAGGCAGGGGGCGCCATGAAAAACTGTTTTTT. This encodes CASSLGRGRHEKLFF.

The chain recombines TRBV2 with TRBJ2-7; the D gene is possibly TRBD1 (8 bases). V was clipped by 11 bases and J by 2 bases, with 19 bases between them. Germline CDR1 SNHLY, CDR2 FYNNEI. CDR3 length equals 14 residues. CDR3 loop: CAGREDRETYEQYF. Here the CDR3 DNA reads TGTGCCGGACGGGAGGACAGGGAAACCTACGAGCAGTACTTC.

This chain links TRBV30 with TRBJ1-4; possibly TRBD1 for D (5 bases). CDR3 size: 12 residues. From germline, CDR1 is GTSNPN and CDR2 SVGIG (reference sequence). Trimming left V 4 bases short and J 8 bases short, with 11 bases between. The CDR3 protein is CAWTGKDEKLFF. The CDR3 nucleotides are TGTGCCTGGACAGGGAAGGACGAAAAACTGTTTTTT.